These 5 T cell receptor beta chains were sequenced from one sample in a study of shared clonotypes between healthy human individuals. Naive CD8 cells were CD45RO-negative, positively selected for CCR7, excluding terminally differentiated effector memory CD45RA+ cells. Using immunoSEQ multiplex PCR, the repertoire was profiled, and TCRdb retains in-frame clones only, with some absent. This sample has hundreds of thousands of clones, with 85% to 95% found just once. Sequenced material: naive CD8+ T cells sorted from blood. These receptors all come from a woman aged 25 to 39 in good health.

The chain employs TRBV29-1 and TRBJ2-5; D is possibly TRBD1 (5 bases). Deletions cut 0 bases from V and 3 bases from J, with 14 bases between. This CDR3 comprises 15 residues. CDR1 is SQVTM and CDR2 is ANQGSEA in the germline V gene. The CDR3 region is CSVEDQGRREETQYF. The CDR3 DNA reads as TGCAGCGTTGAAGACCAGGGCAGGCGAGAAGAGACCCAGTACTTC. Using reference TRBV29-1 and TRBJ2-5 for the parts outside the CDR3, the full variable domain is SAVISQKPSRDICQRGTSLTIQCQVDSQVTMMFWYRQQPGQSLTLIATANQGSEATYESGFVIDKFPISRPNLTFSTLTVSNMSPEDSSIYLCSVEDQGRREETQYFGPGTRLLVL.

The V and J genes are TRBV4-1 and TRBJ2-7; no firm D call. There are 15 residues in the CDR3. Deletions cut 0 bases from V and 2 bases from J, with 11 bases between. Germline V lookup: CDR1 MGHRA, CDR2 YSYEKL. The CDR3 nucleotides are TGCGCCAGCAGCCAAGATCCCGACTTAACCTACGAGCAGTACTTC. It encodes CASSQDPDLTYEQYF.

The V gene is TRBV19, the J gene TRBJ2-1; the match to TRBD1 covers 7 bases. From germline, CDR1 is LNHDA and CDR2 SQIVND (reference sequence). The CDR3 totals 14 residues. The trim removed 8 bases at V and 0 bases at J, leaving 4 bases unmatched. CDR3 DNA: TGTGCCAGTGTGGGGGACAGCTCCTACAATGAGCAGTTCTTC. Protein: CASVGDSSYNEQFF.

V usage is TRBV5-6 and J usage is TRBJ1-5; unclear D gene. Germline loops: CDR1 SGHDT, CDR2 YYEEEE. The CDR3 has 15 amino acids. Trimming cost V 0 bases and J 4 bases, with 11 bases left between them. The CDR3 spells CASSLGMRENQPQHF. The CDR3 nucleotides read TGTGCCAGCAGCTTGGGAATGCGTGAGAATCAGCCCCAGCATTTT.

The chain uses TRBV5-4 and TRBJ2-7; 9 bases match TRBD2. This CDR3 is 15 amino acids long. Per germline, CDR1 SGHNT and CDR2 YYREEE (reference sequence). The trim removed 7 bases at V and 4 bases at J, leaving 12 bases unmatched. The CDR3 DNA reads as TGTGCCAGCGCCATTGGGTCTAGCGGGATTTACGAGCAGTACTTC. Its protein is CASAIGSSGIYEQYF.